This T cell receptor beta chain was documented in a study of T cell repertoires in cytomegalovirus infection. Overall study: Recently identified HLA-C-restricted CMV epitopes were among the peptides used. Both a matching HLA type and CMV infection were indicated by public TCR beta signatures.

Whole-study results and caveats: Of the TCR beta families, the public ones yielded a cumulative frequency that identified carriers of CMV plus the relevant HLA.

This CDR3 is built from 13 residues. The germline V and J ends were trimmed by 6 bases and 3 bases, with 11 bases remaining between them. Germline values: CDR1 MDHEN, CDR2 SYDVKM. TCRdb redid the calling of the reads with MiXCR, one entry per CDR3 protein. The repertoire holds approximately 280,000 distinct CDR3 sequences, with approximately 22% as singletons. About this clonotype: Its antigen is not identified.

This clonotype was sampled from a human donor in good health (CMV status not recorded). Some clones in this sample may be carry-over from other donors' samples. This rearrangement joins TRBV28 to TRBJ1-2; D is unresolved. The specimen was cultured PBMCs, collected from culture after CMV antigen stimulation. CDR3 protein: CASSSLTDYGYTF. DNA for the CDR3: TGTGCCAGCAGCTCTCTTACCGACTATGGCTACACCTTC.